This T cell receptor (beta chain) was documented in a study of blood T cell repertoires in COVID-19. For the study at large: Some COVID-19 samples were acute and others convalescent; all came from the United States, Italy and Spain.

Assay used: immunoSEQ multiplex PCR; TCRdb lists only in-frame clones, some missing. The repertoire holds tens of thousands of clones, with 85% to 90% as singletons. CDR3 length equals 15 residues. Losses at the gene ends were 3 bases for V and 7 bases for J; bases not matched to a gene: 4. Germline-derived CDR1 and CDR2 are LNHDA and SQIVND (reference sequence). The chain joins TRBV19 to TRBJ2-1; TRBD2 aligns across 12 bases. Sequenced material: peripheral blood. The receptor was isolated from a human donor in a cohort sampled during active COVID-19. CDR3 nucleotides: TGTGCCAGTAGTATGAGGCTAGCGGGAGGGAATGAGCAGTTCTTC. This sequence encodes CASSMRLAGGNEQFF.